Following are 17 T cell receptor beta chains from one sample sequenced in a study of memory CD4+ T cells and cytomegalovirus serostatus (dated by TCRdb to the late 2010s). Library preparation was by the immunoSEQ multiplex PCR assay. The immuneACCESS repertoire file appears here via TCRdb, limited to in-frame rearrangements. These files lack a portion of the clones; in checked studies, under half of the deficit traces to unresolved V genes, and the cause of the others is not known. Counted in this sample were tens of thousands of clones; around 77% of them appeared once. The top ten clones comprise around 0.81% of the sample. Single viable CD3+CD4+CD8-CD45RO+ cells were sorted as memory CD4+ T cells on a FACSAria II. Sequenced material: memory CD4+ T cells from blood. These receptors were taken from an adult in good health and CMV-seronegative.

This chain links TRBV4-2 with TRBJ2-3; 12 bases are a match to TRBD2. Germline V CDR1 and CDR2: LGHNA, YNFKEQ. This CDR3 contains 20 residues. V dropped 0 bases and J dropped 2; count of bases not matched to a gene: 12. The CDR3 DNA reads as TGTGCCAGCAGCCAAGAAGGGGCTAGCGGGGGGGCCTCCATCACAGATACGCAGTATTTT. This codes for CASSQEGASGGASITDTQYF.

The rearrangement uses TRBV7-9 and TRBJ2-2; the D gene could be TRBD1 or TRBD2 (5 bases each). Germline CDR1 SEHNR, CDR2 FQNEAQ (reference sequence). This CDR3 contains 15 residues. Trimming left V 4 bases short and J 6 bases short, with 15 bases between. The CDR3 region has the DNA TGTGCCAGCAGCTCGGATTACAGAGGGGCCGGGGAGCTGTTTTTT. Its protein is CASSSDYRGAGELFF. The full variable domain, with the rest looked up from reference TRBV7-9 and TRBJ2-2, is DTGVSQNPRHKITKRGQNVTFRCDPISEHNRLYWYRQTLGQGPEFLTYFQNEAQLEKSRLLSDRFSAERPKGSFSTLEIQRTEQGDSAMYLCASSSDYRGAGELFFGEGSRLTVL.

The CDR3 here is CASSRDRGGEAFF. In DNA form, the CDR3 reads TGTGCCAGCAGTCGGGACAGGGGAGGAGAAGCTTTCTTT. The chain uses TRBV6-5 and TRBJ1-1, with 10 nucleotides matching TRBD1. This CDR3 has 13 residues. V shed 5 bases and J 8 bases; nucleotides not matched to a gene: 5. Per the germline V gene, CDR1 is MNHEY and CDR2 is SVGAGI.

The rearrangement joins TRBV6-5 to TRBJ2-4; the D gene is possibly TRBD1 (5 bases). Trimming left V 10 bases short and J 0 bases short, with 10 bases between. Germline V gene data show CDR1 as MNHEY and CDR2 as SVGAGI. The CDR3 runs to 13 residues. This chain's CDR3 is CATRQIAKNIQYF. DNA for the CDR3: TGTGCCACCCGACAGATAGCCAAAAACATTCAGTACTTC.

The chain uses TRBV5-1 and TRBJ1-1, with D uncertain. Trimming removed 0 bases from V and 6 bases from J, with 15 bases in between. This CDR3 region has 15 residues. The germline V gene encodes CDR1 SGHRS and CDR2 YFSETQ. DNA for the CDR3: TGCGCCAGCAGCTTGGCGGCAGGATCGGTCGCTGAAGCTTTCTTT. As protein: CASSLAAGSVAEAFF.

This clone is a singleton in its sample. V usage is TRBV25-1 and J usage is TRBJ2-1, with a tentative D call TRBD1 (6 bases). The V end was cut by 6 bases, the J end by 0 bases, with 21 bases between. CDR3 length: 18 amino acids. The germline V gene has CDR1 MGHDK and CDR2 SYGVNS. As DNA, the CDR3 is TGTGCCAGCAGGGACAGCTCGTCGCTCCACCGCTCCTACAATGAGCAGTTCTTC. Residues: CASRDSSSLHRSYNEQFF.

This clone was observed a few times. The chain carries TRBV6-1 and TRBJ2-7; 7 bases are a match to TRBD1. Trimming cost V 10 bases and J 0 bases; bases outside gene matches: 9. The V gene's germline CDR1 is MNHNS and CDR2 SASEGT. The CDR3 is 14 amino acids. The CDR3, as DNA: TGTGCCACCTTGGACAGGTTCCTCTCCTACGAGCAGTACTTC. This encodes CATLDRFLSYEQYF.

This clone has only a few counts. The gene calls are TRBV5-8 and TRBJ1-5; a weak D match, TRBD1 (5 bases). Germline V gene lookup returns CDR1 SGHTS and CDR2 YDEGEE. V lost 0 bases and J lost 7, with 14 bases in between. The CDR3 runs to 15 residues. The CDR3 nucleotides are TGTGCCAGCAGCTTGGGTTTTGGGGGACTCCAGCCCCAGCATTTT. Its protein is CASSLGFGGLQPQHF.

V usage is TRBV6-1 and J usage is TRBJ2-5; D is possibly TRBD2 (6 bases). From germline, CDR1 is MNHNS and CDR2 SASEGT. The CDR3 has 12 residues. Trimming removed 7 bases at V and 9 bases at J, with 15 bases between. For the CDR3, the DNA is TGTGCCAGCAAAGGGGACTCGGGGTCCCAGTACTTC. Translated, it gives CASKGDSGSQYF.

This clone appeared a few times. This chain joins TRBV29-1 and TRBJ1-4; D call uncertain. Trimming shortened V by 4 bases and J by 8 bases, and 17 bases separated the two germline ends. Germline-derived CDR1 and CDR2 are SQVTM and ANQGSEA. This CDR3 has 14 amino acids. This CDR3 is CSVGWTAFPEKLFF. In DNA form, the CDR3 reads TGCAGCGTTGGCTGGACGGCCTTCCCGGAAAAACTGTTTTTT.

The CDR3 coding sequence is TGTGCCAGCAGCGCAGGGGGTGTGTGGTGGGGCTCTGAAGCTTTCTTT. Protein product: CASSAGGVWWGSEAFF. This chain connects TRBV11-2 to TRBJ1-1; 7 bases map to TRBD1. Germline V gives CDR1 SGHAT, CDR2 FQNNGV. This CDR3 spans 16 amino acids. V trimming: 5 bases; J trimming: 6 bases; junction bases outside the gene matches: 15.

The chain employs TRBV18 and TRBJ2-7, with 9 nucleotides matching TRBD1. Germline CDR1 reads KGHSH; CDR2 reads LQKENI. The CDR3 consists of 15 residues. With 1 base clipped from V and 6 bases from J, the junction kept 7 bases outside the gene matches. The CDR3 protein is CASSPRTGDLSEQYF. As DNA, the CDR3 is TGTGCCAGCTCACCACGGACAGGGGATTTAAGCGAGCAGTACTTC. Combining the CDR3 with reference TRBV18 and TRBJ2-7 gives the whole variable domain NAGVMQNPRHLVRRRGQEARLRCSPMKGHSHVYWYRQLPEEGLKFMVYLQKENIIDESGMPKERFSAEFPKEGPSILRIQQVVRGDSAAYFCASSPRTGDLSEQYFGPGTRLTVT.

This rearrangement joins TRBV6-1 to TRBJ2-7, with 7 bases fitting TRBD1. From germline, CDR1 is MNHNS and CDR2 SASEGT. This CDR3 has 13 amino acids. V gave up 7 bases and J gave up 3 bases; unmatched junction bases: 6. The CDR3 here is CASIDREFYEQYF. CDR3 bases: TGTGCCAGCATAGACAGGGAATTCTACGAGCAGTACTTC.

This clone occurred once. V usage is TRBV4-1 and J usage is TRBJ2-7, with D perhaps matching TRBD1 or TRBD2 (5 bases each). The CDR3 runs 15 residues. Between the trimmed V and J ends, which lost 1 base and 0 bases, there was a span of 10 bases. The germline V gene encodes CDR1 MGHRA and CDR2 YSYEKL. CDR3 loop: CASSQGGPNSYEQYF. The CDR3 DNA is TGCGCCAGCAGCCAAGGGGGACCCAACTCCTACGAGCAGTACTTC.

This clone was counted a few times. The rearrangement uses TRBV28 and TRBJ2-7; D may be TRBD1 (6 bases). The CDR3 covers 13 residues. From germline, CDR1 is MDHEN and CDR2 SYDVKM. The V end was cut by 6 bases, the J end by 7 bases, with 16 bases between. CDR3 protein: CASRTNRVKEQYF. The CDR3 DNA reads TGTGCCAGCAGAACTAACAGGGTTAAGGAGCAGTACTTC.

Note on this clone: The germline gene is not matched at one end of the junction; a read error may be the cause. The chain links TRBV6-7 to TRBJ1-6, with D uncertain. TRBV6-7 is an open reading frame, and its role is uncertain. The CDR3 is made up of 18 amino acids. DNA for the CDR3: TGTGCCAGCAGTTACTCTGGAGCCCCACAGCCCGATAACTCACCCCTCCACTTT. Its protein product is CASSYSGAPQPDNSPLHF.

This sequence joins TRBV15 and TRBJ2-2, with 13 bases identical to TRBD2. This CDR3 comprises 17 residues. CDR1 is LNHNV, CDR2 YYDKDF, per germline (reference sequence). Trimming cost V 4 bases and J 4 bases; bases outside gene matches: 6. The CDR3 loop is CATSNGLAGALTGELFF. CDR3 sequence (DNA): TGTGCCACCAGCAACGGACTAGCGGGGGCCCTCACCGGGGAGCTGTTTTTT.